This T cell receptor (beta chain) was found in a study of OX40 agonist ivuxolimab in advanced cancers. Study-level background: Patients got intravenous ivuxolimab at 0.01 to 10 mg/kg every 2 weeks. Cohort: around 86% men, mean age around 61, aged about 20 to 80. General observations from the study: Normalized expansion of T-cell clones was also low for some nonresponders.

Data came from immunoSEQ multiplex PCR; TCRdb stores just in-frame clones and leaves some out. The sample holds more than 1,000 clones, approximately 76% seen once. This clone was picked up one time. Its antigen is not identified. The germline V gene encodes CDR1 MNHGY and CDR2 SAAAGT. The V end lost 6 bases, the J end lost 0 bases, and 14 bases lay between the germline ends. CDR3 size: 15 residues. The receptor was isolated from an adult with an advanced solid tumor such as melanoma, head and neck, liver or kidney cancer. The chain is built from TRBV6-8 and TRBJ1-1; tentative D call: TRBD1 (5 bases). Sampling took place in a trial of the OX40 agonist ivuxolimab. CDR3 sequence: CASRGRSEMNTEAFF. Written as DNA, the CDR3 is TGTGCCAGCAGGGGACGGTCCGAGATGAACACTGAAGCTTTCTTT.